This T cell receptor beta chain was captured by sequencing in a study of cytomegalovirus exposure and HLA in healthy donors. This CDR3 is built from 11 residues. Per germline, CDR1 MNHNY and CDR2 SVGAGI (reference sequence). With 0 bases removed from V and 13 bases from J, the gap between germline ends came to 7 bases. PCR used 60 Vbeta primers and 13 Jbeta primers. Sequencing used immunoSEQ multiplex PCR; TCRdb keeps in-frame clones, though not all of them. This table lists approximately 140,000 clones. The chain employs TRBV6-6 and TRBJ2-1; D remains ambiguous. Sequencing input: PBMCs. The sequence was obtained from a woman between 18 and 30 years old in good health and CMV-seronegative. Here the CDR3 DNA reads TGTGCCAGCAGTTACTCTGACAATCAGTTCTTC. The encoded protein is CASSYSDNQFF.